This TCR beta chain was identified in a study of OX40 agonist ivuxolimab in advanced cancers. Study observations and caveats: By week 6 at 0.1 to 3.0 mg/kg, blood CD4+ and CD8+ T cells had expanded clonally. Partial responders at 0.1-3.0 mg/kg had among the lowest clonal expansion.

Profiled with immunoSEQ multiplex PCR; TCRdb holds only in-frame clones, not every one. The repertoire includes about 35,000 clones, around 70% of them detected once, and approximately 20% sits in the top ten. For this clone: Its specificity is unknown.

V was cut by 3 bases and J by 5 bases, with 8 bases left in between. Looked up from germline, CDR1 is SGDLS and CDR2 is YYNGEE. This CDR3 region has 12 residues. The TCR was taken from an adult with an advanced solid tumor such as melanoma, head and neck, liver or kidney cancer. The sample consisted of CD4+ or CD8+ T cells sorted from blood, taken in a trial of the OX40 agonist ivuxolimab. This rearrangement joins TRBV9 to TRBJ1-2; D ambiguous. CDR3 loop: CASSATSYGYTF. In nucleotides, the CDR3 is TGTGCCAGCAGCGCGACCAGTTATGGCTACACCTTC.